These 14 T cell receptor beta chains were sequenced from one sample in a study of T cells after posttransplantation cyclophosphamide (TCRdb year 2016). Receptor libraries were prepared by the immunoSEQ multiplex PCR assay. Imported from immuneACCESS, the table was reduced by TCRdb to in-frame sequences with V and J called. These copies leave out some clones; in studies compared against another copy, an unresolved V gene accounts for under half, and the cause of the remainder is not known. Listed for this sample are roughly 35,000 clones, none observed only a single time. The top ten constitute roughly 1.1% of the sample. The sample comprised PBMCs. The receptors were sampled from a girl aged 5-17 years in good health, CMV-negative, and a related stem cell transplant donor.

This clone was seen ten or more times. This chain uses TRBV5-4 with TRBJ2-1; 8 bases map to TRBD1. Germline values: CDR1 SGHNT, CDR2 YYREEE (reference sequence). The junction had 9 bases not matched to a gene; V was cut back by 0 bases and J by 4 bases. The CDR3 loop spans 17 amino acids. CDR3 coding DNA: TGTGCCAGCAGCTTGGAACCGACAGGGGCCCCTTACAATGAGCAGTTCTTC. Amino acid sequence: CASSLEPTGAPYNEQFF. Using reference TRBV5-4 and TRBJ2-1 for the parts outside the CDR3, the full variable domain is ETGVTQSPTHLIKTRGQQVTLRCSSQSGHNTVSWYQQALGQGPQFIFQYYREEENGRGNFPPRFSGLQFPNYSSELNVNALELDDSALYLCASSLEPTGAPYNEQFFGPGTRLTVL.

Many counts were recorded for this clone. The chain links TRBV6-6 to TRBJ1-1; the D gene is possibly TRBD1 (5 bases). CDR3 size: 14 residues. Germline lookup yields CDR1 MNHNY and CDR2 SVGAGI (reference sequence). With 6 bases removed from V and 7 bases from J, the gap between germline ends came to 18 bases. The CDR3 loop reads CASSPDLTGDEAFF. Written as DNA, the CDR3 is TGTGCCAGCAGCCCCGACCTAACGGGGGATGAAGCTTTCTTT.

This clone has a count of ten or more. The rearrangement uses TRBV4-1 and TRBJ1-5; D unresolved. Germline V gene sequence: CDR1 MGHRA, CDR2 YSYEKL. CDR3 size: 17 residues. V was trimmed by 4 bases and J by 2 bases, leaving 18 bases between them. CDR3 DNA sequence: TGCGCCAGCAGCCTCCAGATCCCGGGAGTGGGCAATCAGCCCCAGCATTTT. This translates into CASSLQIPGVGNQPQHF.

This clone has at least ten counts. The V gene is TRBV11-2, the J gene TRBJ1-1; D is undetermined. This CDR3 is 13 amino acids long. Germline V gene data show CDR1 as SGHAT and CDR2 as FQNNGV. V was trimmed by 1 base and J by 0 bases, leaving 3 bases between them. The CDR3 sequence is CASSLGLNTEAFF. The CDR3 nucleotides read TGTGCCAGCAGCTTAGGGCTGAACACTGAAGCTTTCTTT.

In this sample, this clone turned up many times. The gene calls are TRBV6-4 and TRBJ1-2; tentatively, D is TRBD1 (5 bases). Germline loops: CDR1 MRHNA, CDR2 SNTAGT. The CDR3 sequence is 15 residues long. Trimming took off 2 bases at V and 4 bases at J, with 14 bases between the two ends. CDR3 DNA: TGTGCCAGCAGTGACGTATGGAGGGACCGCTATGGCTACACCTTC. As protein: CASSDVWRDRYGYTF.

This clone was recorded at least ten times. The chain links TRBV13 to TRBJ2-1; unclear D gene. The V end was cut by 1 base, the J end by 2 bases, with 12 bases between. The CDR3 is made up of 16 amino acids. Germline V gene data show CDR1 as PRHDT and CDR2 as FYEKMQ (reference sequence). The CDR3: CASSLVEWRTYNEQFF. The DNA of the CDR3 is TGTGCCAGCAGCTTAGTAGAGTGGAGAACCTACAATGAGCAGTTCTTC.

This clone was seen ten or more times. The chain employs TRBV10-1 and TRBJ2-2; unclear D gene. The CDR3 runs to 12 residues. Germline V gene sequence: CDR1 WNHNN, CDR2 SYGVQD (reference sequence). V was shortened by 4 bases and J by 5 bases, with 5 bases between the two germline ends. CDR3 amino acids: CASSGATGELFF. CDR3 DNA: TGCGCCAGCAGTGGGGCTACCGGGGAGCTGTTTTTT.

This clone was detected many times. The chain couples TRBV6-6 to TRBJ1-6; possibly TRBD1 for D (5 bases). CDR1 is MNHNY and CDR2 is SVGAGI in the germline V gene (reference sequence). CDR3 length: 15 residues. V dropped 2 bases and J dropped 4 bases, with 9 bases sitting between them. The CDR3 sequence is CASSYGGEYNSPLHF. The DNA of the CDR3 is TGTGCCAGCAGTTACGGGGGGGAATATAATTCACCCCTCCACTTT.

This clone was recorded at least ten times. The chain links TRBV6-1 to TRBJ1-5, with D perhaps TRBD1 (6 bases). The CDR3 runs to 11 residues. Germline CDR1 reads MNHNS; CDR2 reads SASEGT. Trimming left V 6 bases short and J 7 bases short, with 7 bases between. CDR3 sequence: CASSQGQPQHF. The CDR3, as DNA: TGTGCCAGCAGCCAGGGGCAGCCCCAGCATTTT.

Many counts were recorded for this clone. The chain uses TRBV5-1 and TRBJ2-7, with D possibly matching TRBD1 (6 bases). The V gene's germline CDR1 is SGHRS and CDR2 YFSETQ. The CDR3 has 14 residues. The V end was cut by 2 bases, the J end by 7 bases, with 16 bases between. The DNA of the CDR3 is TGCGCCAGCAGCTTAGGACAGCCGTTAGTGGAGCAGTACTTC. Its translation: CASSLGQPLVEQYF.

This clone came up a few times. The chain recombines TRBV15 with TRBJ2-3, with D tentatively TRBD2 (6 bases). Germline CDR1 and CDR2: LNHNV and YYDKDF (reference sequence). V shed 8 bases and J shed 2 bases, with 17 bases lying between them. The CDR3 has 15 amino acids. CDR3 in DNA: TGTGCCACCGGCGCAGCGGGCTATCCCACAGATACGCAGTATTTT. Residues: CATGAAGYPTDTQYF.

There are many counts of this clone. This chain's CDR3 is CASSLIRASGPGELFF. The CDR3 DNA reads as TGCGCCAGCAGCCTCATTAGGGCTAGCGGCCCCGGGGAGCTGTTTTTT. This rearrangement joins TRBV10-2 to TRBJ2-2, with 7 bases identical to TRBD2. The trim removed 6 bases at V and 6 bases at J, leaving 13 bases unmatched. Germline CDR1 is WSHSY and CDR2 is SAAADI. The length of the CDR3 is 16 residues.

This clone was detected a few times. CDR3 in amino acids: CASSPERAGGNYEQYF. The CDR3 DNA sequence: TGCGCCAGCAGCCCTGAGCGGGCGGGAGGCAACTACGAGCAGTACTTC. The V gene is TRBV4-1, the J gene TRBJ2-5; TRBD2 matches at 8 bases. The J call may be incorrect, as the DNA end agrees better with TRBJ2-7. The CDR3 runs to 16 residues. Germline V gene lookup returns CDR1 MGHRA and CDR2 YSYEKL.

This clone was counted between two and nine times. The chain combines TRBV18 with TRBJ1-3; 7 nucleotides match TRBD1. Germline V gives CDR1 KGHSH, CDR2 LQKENI. The CDR3 totals 15 residues. The trim removed 3 bases at V and 1 base at J, leaving 3 bases unmatched. CDR3 DNA: TGTGCCAGCTCACCTACGACAGGGTCTGGAAACACCATATATTTT. It specifies CASSPTTGSGNTIYF.